The 21 T cell receptor beta chains presented below share a single source sample, sequenced in a study of T-cell reconstitution after alpha-beta-depleted transplantation in children. Unique molecular identifiers were used to barcode this TCRbeta library. MiXCR, run by TCRdb on the PCR reads, gives a single entry per CDR3 protein. The sample has hundreds of thousands of distinct CDR3 sequences, approximately 17% seen once. Sequences were derived from PBMCs from the stem cell graft donor, sampled from the stem cell graft. The receptors shown here come from a human donor who donated a stem cell graft to a child with acute myeloid leukemia.

This clonotype was seen at least ten times. This chain connects TRBV29-1 to TRBJ2-3, with 7 bases fitting TRBD1. CDR1 and CDR2 from the germline V gene are SQVTM and ANQGSEA. Germline trimming cut 7 bases from V and 1 base from J; bases unmatched to any gene: 5. CDR3 length: 13 amino acids. CDR3 region: CSASGTGTDTQYF. The DNA of the CDR3 is TGCAGCGCCTCAGGGACAGGCACAGATACGCAGTATTTT.

There are many counts of this clonotype. The chain employs TRBV7-2 and TRBJ2-7; 7 bases align to TRBD1. Germline values: CDR1 SGHTA, CDR2 FQGNSA. Trimming took 5 bases from V and 0 from J; bases not matched to a gene: 4. The CDR3 has 14 residues. Here the CDR3 DNA reads TGTGCCAGCAGCCCCCGGGACAGCTCCTACGAGCAGTACTTC. Residues: CASSPRDSSYEQYF.

At least ten counts were recorded for this clonotype. The genes are TRBV10-3 and TRBJ2-7; TRBD1 agrees at 8 bases. CDR3 length: 13 residues. The germline V gene encodes CDR1 ENHRY and CDR2 SYGVKD. V was pared by 8 bases and J by 5 bases, with 8 bases of the junction left unmatched. The chain's CDR3 is CAIEGQGGDEQYF. Written as DNA, the CDR3 is TGTGCCATCGAAGGACAGGGCGGCGACGAGCAGTACTTC.

This clonotype was observed a few times. The chain recombines TRBV7-2 with TRBJ2-5; D not certain. CDR3 length equals 14 residues. Trimming stripped 2 bases from V and 1 base from J, with 8 bases between. Germline CDR1 reads SGHTA; CDR2 reads FQGNSA. The CDR3 loop is CASSLKRLQETQYF. The CDR3 DNA reads as TGTGCCAGCAGCTTAAAGCGCCTCCAAGAGACCCAGTACTTC.

This clonotype has only a few counts. The J gene is TRBJ2-2, the V gene TRBV5-1; D gene unclear. The CDR3 is made up of 15 amino acids. Germline V lookup: CDR1 SGHRS, CDR2 YFSETQ. The V end lost 0 bases, the J end lost 0 bases, and 6 bases lay between the germline ends. The CDR3 is CASSLASANTGELFF. The CDR3 DNA reads as TGCGCCAGCAGCTTGGCCAGCGCGAACACCGGGGAGCTGTTTTTT.

This clonotype came up a few times. The chain uses TRBV27 and TRBJ1-2; D remains unclear. V lost 2 bases to trimming and J lost 1 base, with 5 bases between them. The germline gives CDR1 MNHEY, CDR2 SMNVEV (reference sequence). This CDR3 has 13 residues. CDR3 in DNA: TGTGCCAGCAGTTTAAATAATAACTATGGCTACACCTTC. It is translated as CASSLNNNYGYTF.

The J gene is TRBJ2-7, the V gene TRBV25-1; 9 nucleotides match TRBD1. The germline V gene has CDR1 MGHDK and CDR2 SYGVNS. The CDR3 loop spans 13 amino acids. The V gene end was trimmed by 4 bases and the J gene end by 5 bases; junction bases not matched to a gene: 3. CDR3 sequence reads: CASSGQGVHEQYF. The CDR3 DNA sequence: TGTGCCAGCAGTGGACAGGGGGTCCACGAGCAGTACTTC.

This clonotype has at least ten counts. The CDR3 DNA follows: TGCAGTGCTCCAGCGACTGGGGCCTTGGGAGATACGCAGTATTTT. Its protein is CSAPATGALGDTQYF. The chain links TRBV20-1 to TRBJ2-3, with a possible D match to TRBD1 (5 bases). The V and J ends lost 5 bases and 5 bases respectively, with 20 bases between them. The germline CDR1 and CDR2 sequences are DFQATT and SNEGSKA (reference sequence). The CDR3 is 15 amino acids.

V usage is TRBV7-9 and J usage is TRBJ2-6; D gene unclear. V gave up 5 bases and J gave up 4 bases, with 12 bases separating them. Looked up from germline, CDR1 is SEHNR and CDR2 is FQNEAQ (reference sequence). The CDR3 has 15 amino acids. CDR3 sequence reads: CASSASMGGANVLTF. The DNA for the CDR3 is TGTGCCAGCAGCGCCTCAATGGGGGGGGCCAACGTCCTGACTTTC.

This clonotype has a count of ten or more. The chain combines TRBV20-1 with TRBJ1-3; tentatively, D is TRBD1 (5 bases). V lost 0 bases to trimming and J lost 3 bases, with 9 bases between them. Germline V gene data show CDR1 as DFQATT and CDR2 as SNEGSKA (reference sequence). CDR3 length: 14 residues. This CDR3 is CSAREGGSGNTIYF. In DNA form, the CDR3 reads TGCAGTGCTAGAGAGGGGGGAAGTGGAAACACCATATATTTT.

This clonotype was recorded at least ten times. One junction end does not reproduce the germline sequence, and a read error may be involved. The chain couples TRBV20-1 to TRBJ1-1; 7 bases align to TRBD1. Per the germline V gene, CDR1 is DFQATT and CDR2 is SNEGSKA (reference sequence). This CDR3 is built from 14 residues. CDR3: CSASSDRVGTLKPF. The DNA of the CDR3 is TGCAGTGCCAGCTCAGACAGGGTGGGAACACTGAAGCCTTTT.

This clonotype was found a few times. V usage is TRBV20-1 and J usage is TRBJ1-5; 7 nucleotides line up with TRBD1. Looked up from germline, CDR1 is DFQATT and CDR2 is SNEGSKA (reference sequence). Trimming removed 5 bases from V and 4 bases from J; junction bases left unmatched: 11. The CDR3 extends over 15 amino acids. The CDR3 loop reads CSAATGDVYNQPQHF. CDR3 coding DNA: TGCAGTGCTGCCACAGGGGATGTTTATAATCAGCCCCAGCATTTT.

This clonotype was counted at least ten times. The chain is built from TRBV27 and TRBJ1-2, with D maybe TRBD1 (6 bases). The CDR3 sequence is 13 residues long. Germline CDR1 and CDR2: MNHEY and SMNVEV (reference sequence). With 5 bases removed from V and 5 bases from J, the gap between germline ends came to 12 bases. The CDR3, as DNA: TGTGCCAGCAGTACAGGGTCGGGGTATGGCTACACCTTC. Protein sequence: CASSTGSGYGYTF.

In this sample, this clonotype turned up many times. This chain connects TRBV20-1 to TRBJ1-2; tentative D call: TRBD1 (5 bases). V lost 6 bases to trimming and J lost 3 bases, with 11 bases between them. The germline gives CDR1 DFQATT, CDR2 SNEGSKA (reference sequence). The CDR3 is 12 amino acids. This CDR3 is CSAPGQYYGYTF. CDR3 nucleotides: TGCAGTGCCCCAGGGCAGTACTATGGCTACACCTTC.

The rearrangement links TRBV6-1 to TRBJ1-4; D gene ambiguous. CDR1 is MNHNS, CDR2 SASEGT, per germline. The CDR3 totals 13 residues. Trimming stripped 6 bases from V and 4 bases from J, with 9 bases between. The CDR3 DNA follows: TGTGCCAGCAGGCCTGGACTTAATGAAAAACTGTTTTTT. Translating gives CASRPGLNEKLFF.

This clonotype was observed many times. This chain uses TRBV5-8 with TRBJ1-5, with 9 bases matching TRBD1. Germline V CDR1 and CDR2: SGHTS, YDEGEE. The ends lost 4 bases at V and 1 base at J; junction bases unmatched: 12. The CDR3 has 18 residues. Written as DNA, the CDR3 is TGTGCCAGCAGCAGAGATATACAGGGGGCGGCGAGCAATCAGCCCCAGCATTTT. Translating it yields CASSRDIQGAASNQPQHF.

This clonotype was observed a handful of times. The chain carries TRBV5-1 and TRBJ2-7, with D possibly being TRBD1 or TRBD2 (5 bases each). Per the germline V gene, CDR1 is SGHRS and CDR2 is YFSETQ. The CDR3 covers 14 residues. V shed 7 bases and J shed 4 bases, with 18 bases lying between them. CDR3 amino acids: CASRQSSGAYEQYV. DNA for the CDR3: TGCGCCAGCCGCCAGAGTTCCGGGGCTTACGAGCAGTACGTC.

This clonotype was seen repeatedly, ten times or more. The rearrangement uses TRBV20-1 and TRBJ1-4, with TRBD1 identical over 10 bases. Germline CDR1 DFQATT, CDR2 SNEGSKA (reference sequence). This CDR3 spans 13 amino acids. Trimming took 4 bases from V and 10 from J; bases not matched to a gene: 6. CDR3 DNA sequence: TGCAGTGCTACCGGGACAGGGGAATTAAAACTGTTTTTT. Protein: CSATGTGELKLFF.

This clonotype was recorded at least ten times. The gene calls are TRBV6-5 and TRBJ2-7; D uncertain. V dropped 4 bases and J dropped 0 bases, with 13 bases sitting between them. There are 15 residues in the CDR3. Germline V CDR1 and CDR2: MNHEY, SVGAGI. The CDR3 here is CASSSDPSSSYEQYF. In DNA form, the CDR3 reads TGTGCCAGCAGTTCGGACCCGTCTAGCTCCTACGAGCAGTACTTC.

The chain is built from TRBV20-1 and TRBJ2-1, with 10 bases fitting TRBD2. This CDR3 is 15 amino acids long. Germline trimming cut 5 bases from V and 12 bases from J; bases unmatched to any gene: 16. Germline-derived CDR1 and CDR2 are DFQATT and SNEGSKA (reference sequence). Here the CDR3 reads CSAPGTSAGQAWQFF. The CDR3 region has the DNA TGCAGTGCTCCCGGGACTAGCGCTGGCCAGGCGTGGCAGTTCTTC.

This clonotype was found a few times. The V and J genes are TRBV7-9 and TRBJ1-2; D remains ambiguous. The germline gives CDR1 SEHNR, CDR2 FQNEAQ (reference sequence). V gave up 5 bases and J gave up 4 bases, with 11 bases separating them. This CDR3 is 13 amino acids long. CDR3 region: CASSDITSYGYTF. The CDR3, as DNA: TGTGCCAGCAGCGATATCACGTCCTATGGCTACACCTTC. The full variable domain, in which reference TRBV7-9 and TRBJ1-2 provide the parts outside the CDR3, is DTGVSQNPRHKITKRGQNVTFRCDPISEHNRLYWYRQTLGQGPEFLTYFQNEAQLEKSRLLSDRFSAERPKGSFSTLEIQRTEQGDSAMYLCASSDITSYGYTFGSGTRLTVV.